This T cell receptor (beta chain) was obtained from a study of blood T cell repertoires in COVID-19. The CDR3 covers 15 residues. Per the germline V gene, CDR1 is SSHAT and CDR2 is FNYEAQ (reference sequence). Produced via immunoSEQ multiplex PCR; TCRdb's table is partial and in-frame only. The table includes about 170,000 clones, about 80% detected once. Many counts were recorded for this clone. A junction boundary mismatches the germline segment, possibly from a read error. This clonotype was obtained from a man over 45 who had recovered from COVID-19. The genes are TRBV7-7 and TRBJ2-2; 7 bases map to TRBD2. Sequencing was carried out using PBMCs or T cells enriched from blood (not recorded which). The CDR3 here is CASSSGRANTGELFF. The DNA for the CDR3 is TGTGCTAGCAGCTCAGGGAGGGCGAACACCGGGGAGCTGTTTTTT.